The rows below give T cell receptor beta chains drawn from one sample of a study of blood T cell repertoires in COVID-19. Profiled with immunoSEQ multiplex PCR; TCRdb holds only in-frame clones, not every one. Found here are about 670,000 clones, 90% of them singletons; the top ten hold under 0.3%. The specimen was peripheral blood. The receptors were sampled from a young woman with acute or convalescent COVID-19. Both conserved end residues are part of each CDR3. A D gene is named only where the DNA matches it firmly. The size of a clone is reported for some rows only, either as once, few or many, or as a class for expanded clones.

CASRSVLGQGSETQYF | TGTGCCAGCAGATCGGTCTTAGGACAGGGGTCGGAGACCCAGTACTTC | TRBV27 | TRBD1 | - | TRBJ2-5
CASSLESNTEAFF | TGTGCCAGCAGCCTCGAGTCAAACACTGAAGCTTTCTTT | TRBV6-2/TRBV6-3 | - | - | TRBJ1-1
CASSVQMNTEAFF | TGTGCCAGCAGTGTACAGATGAACACTGAAGCTTTCTTT | TRBV2 | - | - | TRBJ1-1
CASSPYDSQQFF | TGTGCCAGCAGTCCCTACGACAGTCAGCAGTTCTTC | TRBV12-3/TRBV12-4 | - | - | TRBJ2-1
CASSYVFSGGALEAFF | TGTGCCAGCAGTTACGTCTTTTCGGGAGGCGCACTGGAAGCTTTCTTT | TRBV6-6 | - | - | TRBJ1-1
CASSSPGGSNQPQHF | TGTGCCAGCAGTTCCCCCGGGGGAAGCAATCAGCCCCAGCATTTT | TRBV6-2/TRBV6-3 | - | - | TRBJ1-5
CASSTQGEAFF | TGTGCCAGCAGCACCCAGGGGGAAGCTTTCTTT | TRBV5-5 | - | - | TRBJ1-1
CASSYAFGGNTEAFF | TGTGCCAGCAGTTATGCATTCGGGGGGAACACTGAAGCTTTCTTT | TRBV6-5 | - | - | TRBJ1-1
CASSFRQGSNSPLHF | TGTGCCAGCAGCTTCCGACAGGGAAGTAATTCACCCCTCCACTTT | TRBV7-2 | TRBD1 | - | TRBJ1-6
CASSPGVDEQFF | TGCGCCAGCAGCCCGGGAGTCGATGAGCAGTTCTTC | TRBV5-1 | - | - | TRBJ2-1
CASSYSTGANYGYTF | TGTGCCAGCAGTTACTCGACAGGGGCAAACTATGGCTACACCTTC | TRBV6-5 | TRBD1 | - | TRBJ1-2
CASSPYGRVSTEAFF | TGTGCCAGCAGTCCCTACGGGAGGGTTAGCACTGAAGCTTTCTTT | TRBV25-1 | - | - | TRBJ1-1
CASSPSGLSQETQYF | TGTGCCAGCAGCCCGTCGGGATTGAGCCAGGAGACCCAGTACTTC | TRBV11-3 | - | - | TRBJ2-5
CAVSGFLYNEQFF | TGTGCGGTGTCGGGGTTCCTCTACAATGAGCAGTTCTTC | TRBV12-3/TRBV12-4 | - | - | TRBJ2-1
CAWYRGRPQLNYGYTF | TGTGCCTGGTACAGGGGGCGCCCACAACTTAACTATGGCTACACCTTC | TRBV30 | TRBD1 | - | TRBJ1-2
CASSAATEYTEAFF | TGTGCCAGCAGCGCCGCTACAGAGTACACTGAAGCTTTCTTT | TRBV13 | - | once | TRBJ1-1
CASLGDRGNYGYTF | TGTGCCAGCCTGGGTGACAGGGGGAACTATGGCTACACCTTC | TRBV18 | TRBD1 | - | TRBJ1-2
CASSPETSQRVREKLFF | TGTGCCAGCTCACCAGAAACTTCTCAACGAGTCCGAGAAAAACTGTTTTTT | TRBV18 | - | - | TRBJ1-4
CASSQGSGYTEAFF | TGTGCCAGCAGCCAAGGTTCGGGGTACACTGAAGCTTTCTTT | TRBV3-1/TRBV3-2 | - | once | TRBJ1-1
CASSEWGGFQPQHF | TGTGCCAGCAGTGAATGGGGAGGGTTTCAGCCCCAGCATTTT | TRBV6-1 | - | - | TRBJ1-5
CASRNYPTDTQYF | TGTGCCAGCAGAAACTACCCCACAGATACGCAGTATTTT | TRBV12-3/TRBV12-4 | - | - | TRBJ2-3
CASRPLGAVNTEAFF | TGTGCCAGCAGGCCACTGGGGGCTGTGAACACTGAAGCTTTCTTT | TRBV27 | - | - | TRBJ1-1
CAIMSDSGPSYNEQFF | TGTGCCATCATGTCCGATAGCGGCCCATCCTACAATGAGCAGTTCTTC | TRBV10-3 | - | - | TRBJ2-1
CASGPQGSYNSPLHF | TGTGCCAGCGGGCCTCAGGGTTCTTATAATTCACCCCTCCACTTT | TRBV2 | - | - | TRBJ1-6
CASSLHERAEAFF | TGTGCCAGCAGCCTCCATGAGCGGGCTGAAGCTTTCTTT | TRBV11-3 | - | - | TRBJ1-1
CASRRGQDGYTF | TGTGCCAGCCGAAGGGGACAGGACGGCTACACCTTC | TRBV6-5 | TRBD1 | - | TRBJ1-2
CASSEYSQTSRNTIYF | TGTGCCAGCAGTGAATATTCACAGACGAGTCGAAACACCATATATTTT | TRBV25-1 | - | - | TRBJ1-3